This TCR beta chain emerged from a study of radiotherapy plus CTLA-4 blockade in lung cancer. Overall study: Roughly a sixth of enrolled patients responded objectively, and around 30% had disease control. Overall study results and limits: In blood, TCR clones derived from the tumor expanded after radiotherapy plus ipilimumab. How blood T cell clones changed early, along with interferon-beta, reportedly forecast response best.

V lost 4 bases to trimming and J lost 0 bases, with 12 bases between them. CDR1 is LNHDA, CDR2 SQIVND, per germline (reference sequence). The CDR3 runs to 15 residues. Focal radiation plus CTLA-4 blockade with ipilimumab was administered to patients who had chemo-refractory metastatic non-small-cell lung cancer. In the case of this clone: As yet, its antigen is unknown.

TCRdb keeps only in-frame clones here, not all; method: immunoSEQ multiplex PCR. The sample shows about 110,000 clones, roughly 80% of them seen only once. The sequencing used peripheral blood, collected from a patient treated with radiotherapy plus ipilimumab. The sequence was collected from a human donor with non-small cell lung cancer that progressed on radiotherapy plus ipilimumab. Some clones in this sample may be carry-over from other donors' samples. J is TRBJ2-5 and V is TRBV19; D may correspond to TRBD1 or TRBD2 (5 bases each). CDR3 in DNA: TGTGCCAGTAGTAGGACTGCAGGGTACCAAGAGACCCAGTACTTC. Translating it yields CASSRTAGYQETQYF.